Each of the 18 T cell receptor beta chains below was sequenced from the same sample in a study of cytomegalovirus exposure and HLA in healthy donors. 60 Vbeta and 13 Jbeta primers were used in PCR. Clones were sequenced by immunoSEQ multiplex PCR, and TCRdb holds only the in-frame ones, with some missing. The table includes 150,000 to 200,000 clones, about 81% detected once. Sequencing was carried out using PBMCs. The receptors here all came from a young woman in good health and CMV-seropositive.

This clone was detected only once. This chain uses TRBV5-5 with TRBJ2-2; D possibly corresponds to TRBD1 (6 bases). This CDR3 spans 15 amino acids. The germline V gene has CDR1 SGHKS and CDR2 YYEKEE (reference sequence). Trimming removed 1 base from V and 1 base from J, with 8 bases in between. The CDR3 sequence: CASSLRGQNTGELFF. CDR3 DNA: TGTGCCAGCAGCTTGAGGGGACAGAACACCGGGGAGCTGTTTTTT.

This sequence joins TRBV5-4 and TRBJ2-2, with 9 bases that match TRBD2. After removal of 1 base from V and 3 bases from J, the junction contained 4 bases not matched to a gene. Germline V gives CDR1 SGHNT, CDR2 YYREEE (reference sequence). The CDR3 loop spans 16 amino acids. This CDR3 reads CASSLTAGGYTGELFF. DNA of the CDR3: TGTGCCAGCAGCTTGACAGCGGGGGGCTACACCGGGGAGCTGTTTTTT.

CDR3 protein: CASSRTWTGGSYEQYF. The CDR3, as DNA: TGTGCCAGTAGTAGGACCTGGACAGGGGGCTCCTACGAGCAGTACTTC. The chain joins TRBV19 to TRBJ2-7; 10 bases align to TRBD1. Trimming removed 4 bases from V and 0 bases from J; junction bases left unmatched: 6. CDR3 size: 16 residues. Per the germline V gene, CDR1 is LNHDA and CDR2 is SQIVND (reference sequence).

This clone was seen more than once but under ten times. The gene calls are TRBV6-1 and TRBJ2-7, with D perhaps matching TRBD2 (5 bases). The V gene's germline CDR1 is MNHNS and CDR2 SASEGT. The CDR3 is 12 amino acids. V was cut by 7 bases and J by 4 bases, with 11 bases left in between. CDR3: CASIGGGYEQYF. In DNA, the CDR3 is TGTGCCAGCATTGGAGGAGGATACGAGCAGTACTTC.

The genes are TRBV4-1 and TRBJ1-1; D is possibly TRBD1 (6 bases). This CDR3 spans 21 amino acids. Trimming removed 0 bases at V and 6 bases at J, with 32 bases between. The germline gives CDR1 MGHRA, CDR2 YSYEKL. The DNA of the CDR3 is TGCGCCAGCAGCCAAGATAACACAAAGACAGGACACGGACGCCTAAGGTCTGAAGCTTTCTTT. It translates to CASSQDNTKTGHGRLRSEAFF.

This chain joins TRBV6-5 and TRBJ2-3; D is undetermined. The CDR3 covers 12 residues. Germline V gives CDR1 MNHEY, CDR2 SVGAGI. V lost 4 bases and J lost 2, with 4 bases in between. CDR3 in DNA: TGTGCCAGCAGTTCTATCACAGATACGCAGTATTTT. It encodes CASSSITDTQYF.

This rearrangement joins TRBV6-5 to TRBJ2-2; 8 nucleotides agree with TRBD1. V shed 5 bases, J shed 6 bases, and the junction held 8 bases outside the gene matches. The CDR3 runs 15 residues. CDR1 is MNHEY and CDR2 is SVGAGI in the germline V gene. CDR3 residues: CASSVRGQGPGELFF. The CDR3 DNA reads as TGTGCCAGCAGTGTCAGGGGGCAAGGGCCCGGGGAGCTGTTTTTT.

The chain joins TRBV30 to TRBJ1-1; D ambiguous. V was cut by 4 bases and J by 0 bases, with 6 bases left in between. Germline V gene data show CDR1 as GTSNPN and CDR2 as SVGIG (reference sequence). This CDR3 contains 12 residues. CDR3 sequence reads: CAWTQMNTEAFF. DNA of the CDR3: TGTGCCTGGACCCAGATGAACACTGAAGCTTTCTTT. Combining the CDR3 with reference TRBV30 and TRBJ1-1 gives the whole variable domain SQTIHQWPATLVQPVGSPLSLECTVEGTSNPNLYWYRQAAGRGLQLLFYSVGIGQISSEVPQNLSASRPQDRQFILSSKKLLLSDSGFYLCAWTQMNTEAFFGQGTRLTVV.

Concerning this clone: Other nucleotide sequences from this sample produce the same CDR3. This chain links TRBV7-6 with TRBJ2-5; D is perhaps TRBD2 (7 bases). Germline values: CDR1 SGHVS, CDR2 FNYEAQ. The germline V and J ends were trimmed by 6 bases and 5 bases, with 16 bases remaining between them. The CDR3 runs 14 residues. The CDR3 bases are TGTGCCAGCAGTCCGAGGGGGGGTGGTGAGACCCAGTACTTC. Amino acid sequence: CASSPRGGGETQYF. Variable domain in full (rest from reference TRBV7-6 and TRBJ2-5): GAGVSQSPRYKVTKRGQDVALRCDPISGHVSLYWYRQALGQGPEFLTYFNYEAQQDKSGLPNDRFSAERPEGSISTLTIQRTEQRDSAMYRCASSPRGGGETQYFGPGTRLLVL.

The chain links TRBV6-6 to TRBJ2-7, with TRBD1 identical over 8 bases. Per germline, CDR1 MNHNY and CDR2 SVGAGI (reference sequence). V shed 4 bases and J 2 bases; nucleotides not matched to a gene: 1. The CDR3 runs 13 residues. The CDR3 DNA follows: TGTGCCAGCAGTTGGACAGGGACCTACGAGCAGTACTTC. Protein product: CASSWTGTYEQYF.

J is TRBJ2-5 and V is TRBV9, with 7 positions matching TRBD1. Germline lookup yields CDR1 SGDLS and CDR2 YYNGEE. CDR3 length equals 13 residues. V dropped 3 bases and J dropped 3; count of bases not matched to a gene: 2. The CDR3 DNA follows: TGTGCCAGCAGCGGTGGGACAGAAGAGACCCAGTACTTC. As protein: CASSGGTEETQYF.

The genes are TRBV19 and TRBJ1-4; D not certain. The CDR3 has 14 amino acids. Per germline, CDR1 LNHDA and CDR2 SQIVND (reference sequence). V gave up 5 bases and J gave up 0 bases, with 7 bases separating them. The CDR3 bases are TGTGCCAGTAGTCTCAGAACAACTAATGAAAAACTGTTTTTT. Translated, it gives CASSLRTTNEKLFF.

This clone was counted only a few times. The chain is built from TRBV28 and TRBJ2-3, with TRBD2 as a possible D gene (5 bases). The CDR3 has 17 amino acids. The germline V and J ends were trimmed by 4 bases and 4 bases, with 21 bases remaining between them. Germline V lookup: CDR1 MDHEN, CDR2 SYDVKM. The CDR3, as DNA: TGTGCCAGCAGTTCATTCGGACTTATAAACAACGCAGATACGCAGTATTTT. As protein: CASSSFGLINNADTQYF.

A remark on this clone: Its ends do not fully match the called genes, so a read error is possible. This chain joins TRBV14 and TRBJ2-6, with TRBD1 as a possible D gene (5 bases). From germline, CDR1 is SGHDN and CDR2 FVKESK. This CDR3 is 16 amino acids long. CDR3 sequence: CASSQDSSSGANGLTF. The CDR3 region has the DNA TGTGCCAGCAGCCAAGATTCCTCCTCTGGGGCCAACGGCCTGACTTTC.

The chain carries TRBV2 and TRBJ2-5; perhaps TRBD1 as D (7 bases). The length of the CDR3 is 14 residues. V lost 4 bases and J lost 2, with 11 bases in between. Germline CDR1 and CDR2: SNHLY and FYNNEI. CDR3 nucleotide sequence: TGTGCCAGCAGTGCCCAGGGGGGACAAGAGACCCAGTACTTC. Protein sequence: CASSAQGGQETQYF.

The gene calls are TRBV10-2 and TRBJ2-2; D might be TRBD2 (5 bases). Looked up from germline, CDR1 is WSHSY and CDR2 is SAAADI. V gave up 3 bases and J gave up 4 bases, with 12 bases separating them. The CDR3 spans 15 residues. The CDR3 nucleotides are TGCGCCAGCAGTGACGGAGGCGGAGCCACCGGGGAGCTGTTTTTT. Translation gives CASSDGGGATGELFF.

The sample holds a few counts of this clone. The V and J genes are TRBV2 and TRBJ1-4; D unclear. The CDR3 is 13 amino acids. Trimming cost V 8 bases and J 4 bases, with 11 bases left between them. The germline CDR1 and CDR2 sequences are SNHLY and FYNNEI. The CDR3 sequence: CASHRDHNEKLFF. CDR3 nucleotides: TGTGCCAGCCACAGAGATCATAATGAAAAACTGTTTTTT.

The J gene is TRBJ1-5, the V gene TRBV6-1; unclear D gene. V was clipped by 7 bases and J by 3 bases, with 7 bases between them. Germline V gene data show CDR1 as MNHNS and CDR2 as SASEGT. CDR3 length equals 12 residues. The CDR3 nucleotides read TGTGCCAGCACCCTCCCCAATCAGCCCCAGCATTTT. Encoded protein: CASTLPNQPQHF.